Listed below are T cell receptor beta chains from one sample, sequenced in a study of T cell responses to AZD1222 COVID-19 vaccine. TCRdb's copy holds only in-frame clones and misses some; the assay was immunoSEQ multiplex PCR. In the table there are about 55,000 clones, 89% of which are singletons. Sequencing used peripheral blood, obtained on day 0 of AZD1222 vaccination. The origin of the receptors is an adult in good health. The CDR3 runs from the conserved cysteine through the conserved F or W. The order of the fields is clone size, J gene, D gene, V gene, CDR3 DNA, CDR3 protein. The D gene is left open where the match is weak. Size tells how often a clone was seen (once, few, many) or the class of an expanded clone, and some rows leave it out.

- | TRBJ1-2 | - | TRBV18 | TGTGCCAGCTCACCCTCAGGGTTCAACTATGGCTACACCTTC | CASSPSGFNYGYTF
- | TRBJ1-5 | - | TRBV19 | TGTGCCAGTAGCCAATCACAGGGTACTCAGCCCCAGCATTTT | CASSQSQGTQPQHF
- | TRBJ2-1 | - | TRBV7-8 | TGTGCCAGCAGCCTGGGCCTTTCTGGGCAGTTCTTC | CASSLGLSGQFF
- | TRBJ1-4 | - | TRBV28 | TGTGCCAGCAGTTTGGCGGGAACCAATAATAATGAAAAACTGTTTTTT | CASSLAGTNNNEKLFF
- | TRBJ1-2 | - | TRBV6-2/TRBV6-3 | TGTGCCAGCAGCCGCCTCCACGGGAGCTATGGCTACACCTTC | CASSRLHGSYGYTF
- | TRBJ2-3 | - | TRBV28 | TGTGCCAGCAGTTTACCCCTAGCAGGGGGCACAGATACGCAGTATTTT | CASSLPLAGGTDTQYF
- | TRBJ2-7 | - | TRBV5-1 | TGCGCCAGCAGCTGGGGGACACAAAACCCCCACGAGCAGTACTTC | CASSWGTQNPHEQYF
- | TRBJ1-2 | TRBD1 | TRBV27 | TGTGCCAGCAGTTTAGGAGCCTACAGGGGGCGAAACTATGGCTACACCTTC | CASSLGAYRGRNYGYTF
- | TRBJ2-2 | - | TRBV7-8 | TGTGCCAGCAAGTTGTTAAACACCGGGGAGCTGTTTTTT | CASKLLNTGELFF
- | TRBJ2-1 | TRBD2 | TRBV5-1 | TGCGCCAGCAGCTCGGGGACTAGCGGCTACAATGAGCAGTTCTTC | CASSSGTSGYNEQFF
few | TRBJ2-7 | TRBD2 | TRBV27 | TGTGCCAGCAGTTTGCGGGAGGGATACGAGCAGTACTTC | CASSLREGYEQYF
- | TRBJ2-4 | - | TRBV5-1 | TGCGCCAGCAGCCCGAGAAGCCTTGTGACCGACATTCAGTACTTC | CASSPRSLVTDIQYF
- | TRBJ2-1 | - | TRBV28 | TGTGCCAGCAGTAAGAGGGCTAGCGATGAGCAGTTCTTC | CASSKRASDEQFF
once | TRBJ1-5 | - | TRBV6-1 | TGTGCCAGCAGTGAAGGTGTAGGGTCGCGGCCCCAGCATTTT | CASSEGVGSRPQHF
- | TRBJ2-7 | TRBD2 | TRBV2 | TGTGCCAGCAGTGACGGCGGGAGCCACGAGCAGTACTTC | CASSDGGSHEQYF
- | TRBJ1-5 | TRBD1 | TRBV7-9 | TGTGCCAGCAGCCCTGGACAGGGTGCCTTCAATCAGCCCCAGCATTTT | CASSPGQGAFNQPQHF
- | TRBJ2-1 | - | TRBV7-2 | TGTGCCAGCAGTCCCGACAGGTCCTACAATGAGCAGTTCTTC | CASSPDRSYNEQFF
- | TRBJ1-1 | - | TRBV9 | TGTGCCAGCAGCGCGGACGTTTACACTGAAGCTTTCTTT | CASSADVYTEAFF
- | TRBJ2-6 | - | TRBV25-1 | TGTGCCAGCAGGGCTTGGGGTGGGGCCAACGTCCTGACTTTC | CASRAWGGANVLTF
once | TRBJ2-7 | - | TRBV7-8 | TGTGCCAGCAGCTTAGCCTCGACAGGCGGGGGTTCCTACGAGCAGTACTTC | CASSLASTGGGSYEQYF
- | TRBJ2-1 | TRBD2 | TRBV20-1 | TGCAGTGCTAGTATGCTAGCGGGAGGGCCTAGTGAGCAGTTCTTC | CSASMLAGGPSEQFF
once | TRBJ1-1 | TRBD1 | TRBV28 | TGTGCCAGCAGTTTACCCGGGACAGGGGGTTTTCGGAACACTGAAGCTTTCTTT | CASSLPGTGGFRNTEAFF
- | TRBJ1-4 | TRBD1 | TRBV25-1 | TGTGCCAGCAGTGACTCCCGGACAGGGCCCCGGATAGAAAAACTGTTTTTT | CASSDSRTGPRIEKLFF
once | TRBJ1-1 | - | TRBV28 | TGTGCCAGCAGCCTGGCACTTCTGGGTGACACTGAAGCTTTCTTT | CASSLALLGDTEAFF
- | TRBJ1-1 | - | TRBV7-8 | TGTGCCAGCAGCTTCGAGGGGCGGGGGAACACTGAAGCTTTCTTT | CASSFEGRGNTEAFF
once | TRBJ2-3 | - | TRBV7-8 | TGTGCCAGCAGCTTAGCCTGGGACACCGGTGGGGATACGCAGTATTTT | CASSLAWDTGGDTQYF
- | TRBJ2-2 | TRBD1 | TRBV19 | TGTGCCAGTAGTATGACAGGGGCTGGAAAAACCGGGGAGCTGTTTTTT | CASSMTGAGKTGELFF
- | TRBJ2-2 | TRBD1 | TRBV6-6 | TGTGCCAGCAGCACCAAGCGGGACAGGGGCGGGGAGCTGTTTTTT | CASSTKRDRGGELFF
- | TRBJ2-5 | - | TRBV19 | TGTGCCAGTAGCCCCGGACAGTTGGTTCGGCAAGAGACCCAGTACTTC | CASSPGQLVRQETQYF
- | TRBJ2-3 | - | TRBV29-1 | TGCAGCGTTGGTACACTACGGGAGTACGATACGCAGTATTTT | CSVGTLREYDTQYF
- | TRBJ2-5 | - | TRBV3-1/TRBV3-2 | TGTGCCAGCAGCCAAGAGTTCCGGGGAGCTCGGGAAGAGACCCAGTACTTC | CASSQEFRGAREETQYF
- | TRBJ1-2 | - | TRBV5-5 | TGTGCCAGCAGCTTGGACTCAGTTAACCGTGGCTATGGCTACACCTTC | CASSLDSVNRGYGYTF
- | TRBJ1-1 | - | TRBV19 | TGTGCCAGTAGTATTTCGCCCTCGGGTACTGAAGCTTTCTTT | CASSISPSGTEAFF
- | TRBJ2-5 | - | TRBV6-5 | TGTGCCAGCAGTCGCCAAGAGACCCAGTACTTC | CASSRQETQYF
- | TRBJ2-3 | TRBD2 | TRBV7-9 | TGTGCCAGCAGCTGGGCGGGAGGGAGGACAGATACGCAGTATTTT | CASSWAGGRTDTQYF
- | TRBJ2-1 | TRBD2 | TRBV14 | TGTGCCAGCAGCCAAGAGGGGGGACTAGCGGGAGCGTCGGTTTACAATGAGCAGTTCTTC | CASSQEGGLAGASVYNEQFF
once | TRBJ2-5 | TRBD2 | TRBV19 | TGTGCCAGTAGTCGGCCCCTACTAGCGGGAGGGGGGGAGACCCAGTACTTC | CASSRPLLAGGGETQYF
- | TRBJ1-2 | - | TRBV28 | TGTGCCAGCAGTTCCGCGGGGAACTATGGCTACACCTTC | CASSSAGNYGYTF
few | TRBJ2-2 | - | TRBV5-1 | TGCGCCAGCAGCTTGGATGGCGGGAACACCGGGGAGCTGTTTTTT | CASSLDGGNTGELFF
- | TRBJ2-7 | - | TRBV5-4 | TGTGCCAGCAGCTTGAGGGGGGAGAACTACGAGCAGTACTTC | CASSLRGENYEQYF
once | TRBJ2-5 | TRBD2 | TRBV28 | TGTGCCAGCAGTTTAAAAAGAGTAGGCGGGAGGTTGAAGACCCAGTACTTC | CASSLKRVGGRLKTQYF
once | TRBJ1-6 | - | TRBV5-4 | TGTGCCAGCAGCTCTAGCAGACAGGTGGGGAATTCACCCCTCCACTTT | CASSSSRQVGNSPLHF
- | TRBJ2-7 | - | TRBV4-1 | TGCGCCAGCAGCCAAGACCACATGAGGGGAATCGGCCTCTACGAGCAGTACTTC | CASSQDHMRGIGLYEQYF
- | TRBJ2-1 | TRBD2 | TRBV7-8 | TGTGCCAGCAGCGGAACGGGACTAGCAGTCGAGCAGTTCTTC | CASSGTGLAVEQFF
few | TRBJ1-5 | TRBD1 | TRBV6-5 | TGTGCCAGCAGTTACACTACAGGGGGCGATCAGCCCCAGCATTTT | CASSYTTGGDQPQHF
- | TRBJ1-5 | - | TRBV7-9 | TGTGCCAGCAGCTTATGGTCGGGCGAAGATCAGCCCCAGCATTTT | CASSLWSGEDQPQHF
- | TRBJ1-2 | TRBD1 | TRBV27 | TGTGCCAGCAGTTTAGCAGGGGGCAACTATGGCTACACCTTC | CASSLAGGNYGYTF
- | TRBJ2-7 | - | TRBV5-4 | TGTGCCAGCAGCTTTCCTACCTCCGAGCAGTACTTC | CASSFPTSEQYF
- | TRBJ2-2 | - | TRBV5-1 | TGCGCCAGCAGCCTCCTGCAAGACACCGGGGAGCTGTTTTTT | CASSLLQDTGELFF
- | TRBJ2-5 | - | TRBV11-3 | TGTGCCAGCAGCTTGAGTCGGGCAGAGACCCAGTACTTC | CASSLSRAETQYF
- | TRBJ1-2 | - | TRBV24-1 | TGTGCCACCAGTGACGGGGTGAGGGGCTACACCTTC | CATSDGVRGYTF
- | TRBJ1-2 | - | TRBV21-1 | TGTGCCAGCAGCATATCGGACAGGGGAAGCTATGGCTACACCTTC | CASSISDRGSYGYTF
- | TRBJ1-1 | - | TRBV9 | TGTGCCAGCAGCCCGGGGGGACGGCTGAACACTGAAGCTTTCTTT | CASSPGGRLNTEAFF
- | TRBJ1-1 | - | TRBV5-1 | TGCGCCAGCAGCCGGGGACATCAGAACACTGAAGCTTTCTTT | CASSRGHQNTEAFF
- | TRBJ2-3 | - | TRBV6-2/TRBV6-3 | TGTGCCAGCAGCCGAGGGGATGGCACAGATACGCAGTATTTT | CASSRGDGTDTQYF
- | TRBJ2-1 | - | TRBV3-1/TRBV3-2 | TGTGCCAGCAGCCAAGTCGTTTCGGGGTTCTACAATGAGCAGTTCTTC | CASSQVVSGFYNEQFF
- | TRBJ2-2 | TRBD2 | TRBV5-1 | TGCGCCAGCAGCCAAACCGGGACTAGCGGGGGACTTAACACCGGGGAGCTGTTTTTT | CASSQTGTSGGLNTGELFF
- | TRBJ1-4 | - | TRBV28 | TGTGCCAGCAGTTCTGCTGACAGGCTAGGTGAAAAACTGTTTTTT | CASSSADRLGEKLFF
- | TRBJ2-7 | - | TRBV6-1 | TGTGCCAGCAGTGAAATTCCCCTCCGTGATTACGAGCAGTACTTC | CASSEIPLRDYEQYF
- | TRBJ2-1 | - | TRBV5-4 | TGTGCCAGCAGCTTTAATAGGGACACAGTTCGAGTTGAGCAGTTCTTC | CASSFNRDTVRVEQFF